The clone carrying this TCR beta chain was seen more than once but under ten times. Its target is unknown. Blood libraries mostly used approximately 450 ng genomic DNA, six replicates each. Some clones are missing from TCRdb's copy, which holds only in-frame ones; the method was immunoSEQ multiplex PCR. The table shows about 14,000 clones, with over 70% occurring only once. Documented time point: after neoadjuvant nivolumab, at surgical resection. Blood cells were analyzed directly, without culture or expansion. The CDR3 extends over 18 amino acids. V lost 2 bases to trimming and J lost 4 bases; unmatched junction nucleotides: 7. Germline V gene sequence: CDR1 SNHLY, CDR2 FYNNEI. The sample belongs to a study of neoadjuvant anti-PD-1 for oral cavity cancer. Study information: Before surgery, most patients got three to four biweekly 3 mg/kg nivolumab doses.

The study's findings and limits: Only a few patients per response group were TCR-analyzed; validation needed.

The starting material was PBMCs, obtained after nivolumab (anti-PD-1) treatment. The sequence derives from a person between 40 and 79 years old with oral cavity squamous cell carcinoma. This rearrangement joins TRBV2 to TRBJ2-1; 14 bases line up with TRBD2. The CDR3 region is CASSEPGLAGGNYNEQFF. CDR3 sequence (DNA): TGTGCCAGCAGTGAACCAGGACTAGCGGGAGGCAATTACAATGAGCAGTTCTTC.